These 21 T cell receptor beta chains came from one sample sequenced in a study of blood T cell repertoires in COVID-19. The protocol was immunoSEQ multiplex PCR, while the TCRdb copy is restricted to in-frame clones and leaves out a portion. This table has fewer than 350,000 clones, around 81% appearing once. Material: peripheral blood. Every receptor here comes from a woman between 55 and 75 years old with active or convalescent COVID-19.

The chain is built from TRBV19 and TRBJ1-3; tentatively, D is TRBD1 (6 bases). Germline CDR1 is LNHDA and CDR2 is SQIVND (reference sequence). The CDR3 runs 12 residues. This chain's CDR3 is CAAGVFGNTIYF. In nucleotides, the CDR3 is TGTGCAGCAGGGGTTTTTGGAAACACCATATATTTT.

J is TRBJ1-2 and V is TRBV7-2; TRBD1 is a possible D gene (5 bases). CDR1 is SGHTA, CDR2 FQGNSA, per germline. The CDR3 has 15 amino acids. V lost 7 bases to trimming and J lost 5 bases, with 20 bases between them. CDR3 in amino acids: CASTRGGESSYGYTF. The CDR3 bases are TGTGCCAGCACCCGTGGGGGGGAGAGCTCTTATGGCTACACCTTC.

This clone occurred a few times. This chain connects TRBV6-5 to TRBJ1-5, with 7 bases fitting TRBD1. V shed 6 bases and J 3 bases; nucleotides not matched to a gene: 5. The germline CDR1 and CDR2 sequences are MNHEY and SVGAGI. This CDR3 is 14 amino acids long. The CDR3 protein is CASRRQGHNQPQHF. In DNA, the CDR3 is TGTGCCAGCAGGAGACAGGGCCACAATCAGCCCCAGCATTTT.

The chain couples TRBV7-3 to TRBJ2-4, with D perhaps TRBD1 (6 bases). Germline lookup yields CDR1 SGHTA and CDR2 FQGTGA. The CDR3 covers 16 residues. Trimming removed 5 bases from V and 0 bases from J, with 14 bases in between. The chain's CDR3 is CASSPRQDKAKNIQYF. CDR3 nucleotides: TGTGCCAGCAGCCCACGACAGGATAAAGCCAAAAACATTCAGTACTTC.

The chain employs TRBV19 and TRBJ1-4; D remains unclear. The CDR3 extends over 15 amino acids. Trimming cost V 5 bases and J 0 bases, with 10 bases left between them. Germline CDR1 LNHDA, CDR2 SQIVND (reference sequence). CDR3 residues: CASSPLGTTNEKLFF. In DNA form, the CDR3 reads TGTGCCAGTAGTCCCCTCGGGACAACTAATGAAAAACTGTTTTTT. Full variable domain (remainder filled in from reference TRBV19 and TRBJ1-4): DGGITQSPKYLFRKEGQNVTLSCEQNLNHDAMYWYRQDPGQGLRLIYYSQIVNDFQKGDIAEGYSVSREKKESFPLTVTSAQKNPTAFYLCASSPLGTTNEKLFFGSGTQLSVL.

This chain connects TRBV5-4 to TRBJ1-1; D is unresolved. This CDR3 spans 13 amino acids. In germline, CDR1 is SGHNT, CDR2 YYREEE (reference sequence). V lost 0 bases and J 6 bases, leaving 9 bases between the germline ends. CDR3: CASSLAGVAEAFF. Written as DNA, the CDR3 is TGTGCCAGCAGCTTGGCCGGGGTTGCTGAAGCTTTCTTT.

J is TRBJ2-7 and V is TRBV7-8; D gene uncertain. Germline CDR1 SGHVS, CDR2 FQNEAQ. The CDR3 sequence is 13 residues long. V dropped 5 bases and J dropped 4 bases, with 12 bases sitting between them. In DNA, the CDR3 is TGTGCCAGCAGCAGGCGGATCGGGTACGAGCAGTACTTC. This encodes CASSRRIGYEQYF.

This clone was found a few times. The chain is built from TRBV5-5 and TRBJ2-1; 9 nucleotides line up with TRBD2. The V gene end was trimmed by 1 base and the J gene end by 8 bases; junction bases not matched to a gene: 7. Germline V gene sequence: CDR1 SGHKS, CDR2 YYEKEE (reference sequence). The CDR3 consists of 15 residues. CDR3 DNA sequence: TGTGCCAGCAGCTTGCGGCGGGGGGGCCTATATGAGCAGTTCTTC. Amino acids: CASSLRRGGLYEQFF. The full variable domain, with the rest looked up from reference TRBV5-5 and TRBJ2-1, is DAGVTQSPTHLIKTRGQQVTLRCSPISGHKSVSWYQQVLGQGPQFIFQYYEKEERGRGNFPDRFSARQFPNYSSELNVNALLLGDSALYLCASSLRRGGLYEQFFGPGTRLTVL.

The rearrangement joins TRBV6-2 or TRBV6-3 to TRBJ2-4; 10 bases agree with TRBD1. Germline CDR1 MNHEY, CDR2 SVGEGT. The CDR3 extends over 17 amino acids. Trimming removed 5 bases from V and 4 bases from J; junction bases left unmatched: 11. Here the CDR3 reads CASSQGPDRGLKNIQYF. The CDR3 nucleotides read TGTGCCAGCAGTCAGGGACCCGACAGGGGGCTAAAAAACATTCAGTACTTC.

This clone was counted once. CDR3 loop: CATIGESGYTF. As DNA, the CDR3 is TGTGCCACCATAGGAGAATCAGGCTACACCTTC. V usage is TRBV10-3 and J usage is TRBJ1-2; D unresolved. V lost 10 bases, J lost 8 bases, and 14 bases lay in between. The CDR3 consists of 11 residues. CDR1 ENHRY and CDR2 SYGVKD come from the germline V gene.

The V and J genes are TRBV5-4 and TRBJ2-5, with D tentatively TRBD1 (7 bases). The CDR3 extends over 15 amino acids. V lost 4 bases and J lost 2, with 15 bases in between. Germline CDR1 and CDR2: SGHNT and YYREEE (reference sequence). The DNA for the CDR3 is TGTGCCAGCAGCAGACAGGGCGGGATTCAAGAGACCCAGTACTTC. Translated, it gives CASSRQGGIQETQYF.

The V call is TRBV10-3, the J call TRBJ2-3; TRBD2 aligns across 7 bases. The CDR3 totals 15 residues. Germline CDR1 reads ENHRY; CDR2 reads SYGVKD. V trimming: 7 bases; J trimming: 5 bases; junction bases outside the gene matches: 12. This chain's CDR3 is CAITPGRGGGDTQYF. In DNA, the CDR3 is TGTGCCATCACCCCGGGGCGGGGCGGGGGAGATACGCAGTATTTT.

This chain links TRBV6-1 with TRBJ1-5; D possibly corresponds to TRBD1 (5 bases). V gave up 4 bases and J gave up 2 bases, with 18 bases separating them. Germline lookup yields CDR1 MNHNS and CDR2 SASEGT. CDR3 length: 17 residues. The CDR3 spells CASSGPVGRVGNQPQHF. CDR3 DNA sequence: TGTGCCAGCAGTGGTCCCGTGGGCAGGGTGGGCAATCAGCCCCAGCATTTT.

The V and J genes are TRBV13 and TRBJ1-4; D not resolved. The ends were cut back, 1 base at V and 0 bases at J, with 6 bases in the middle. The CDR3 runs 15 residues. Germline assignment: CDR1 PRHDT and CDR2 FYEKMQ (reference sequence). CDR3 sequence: CASSLADATNEKLFF. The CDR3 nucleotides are TGTGCCAGCAGCTTAGCAGATGCAACTAATGAAAAACTGTTTTTT.

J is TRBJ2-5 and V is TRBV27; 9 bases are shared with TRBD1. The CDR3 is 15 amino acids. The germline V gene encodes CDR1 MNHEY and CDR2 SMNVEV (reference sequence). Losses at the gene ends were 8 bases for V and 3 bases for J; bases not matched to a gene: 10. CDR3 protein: CASGQLWTGEETQYF. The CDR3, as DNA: TGTGCCAGCGGGCAGTTGTGGACAGGGGAAGAGACCCAGTACTTC.

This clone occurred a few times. CDR3 nucleotides: TGTGCCAGCAGCCACCCAGATCAGCCCCAGCATTTT. This codes for CASSHPDQPQHF. The chain carries TRBV3-1 (or the pseudogene TRBV3-2) and TRBJ1-5; D gene uncertain. Germline V lookup: CDR1 LGHDT, CDR2 YNNKEL (reference sequence). CDR3 length: 12 residues. V was cut by 3 bases and J by 5 bases, with 5 bases left in between.

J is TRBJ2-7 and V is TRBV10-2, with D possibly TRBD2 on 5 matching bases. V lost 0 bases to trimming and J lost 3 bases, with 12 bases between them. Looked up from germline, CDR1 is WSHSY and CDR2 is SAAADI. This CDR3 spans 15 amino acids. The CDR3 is CASSESRGRGYEQYF. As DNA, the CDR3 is TGCGCCAGCAGTGAGTCGCGTGGACGGGGCTACGAGCAGTACTTC.

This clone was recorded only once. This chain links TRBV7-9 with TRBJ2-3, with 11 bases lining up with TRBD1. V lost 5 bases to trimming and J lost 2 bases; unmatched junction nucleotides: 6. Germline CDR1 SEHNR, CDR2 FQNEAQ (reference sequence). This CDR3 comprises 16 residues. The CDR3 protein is CASSPRTGGPTDTQYF. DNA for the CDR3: TGTGCCAGCAGCCCGAGGACAGGGGGCCCCACAGATACGCAGTATTTT.

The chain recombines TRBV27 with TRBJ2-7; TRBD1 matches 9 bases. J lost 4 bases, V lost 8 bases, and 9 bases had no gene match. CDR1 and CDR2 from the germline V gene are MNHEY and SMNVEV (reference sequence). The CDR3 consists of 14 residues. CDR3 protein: CASATGQGIYEQYF. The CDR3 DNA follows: TGTGCCAGCGCCACGGGACAGGGTATATACGAGCAGTACTTC.

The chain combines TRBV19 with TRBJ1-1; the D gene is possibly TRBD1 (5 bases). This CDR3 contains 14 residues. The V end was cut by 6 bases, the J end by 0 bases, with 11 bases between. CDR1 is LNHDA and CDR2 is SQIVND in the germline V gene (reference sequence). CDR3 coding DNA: TGTGCCAGTAGCTTGACAGACATGAACACTGAAGCTTTCTTT. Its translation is CASSLTDMNTEAFF.

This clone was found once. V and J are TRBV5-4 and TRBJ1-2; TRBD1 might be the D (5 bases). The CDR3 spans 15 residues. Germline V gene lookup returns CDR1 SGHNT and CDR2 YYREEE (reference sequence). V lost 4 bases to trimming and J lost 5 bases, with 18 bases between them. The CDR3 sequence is CASSDGTLRGYGYTF. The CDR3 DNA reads TGTGCCAGCAGCGACGGTACTCTCCGGGGGTATGGCTACACCTTC.